The 2 T cell receptor beta chains listed next were all sequenced from one sample in a study of cytomegalovirus exposure and HLA in healthy donors. With 60 Vbeta and 13 Jbeta primers, the PCR was carried out. Profiling relied on immunoSEQ multiplex PCR, and the TCRdb table lists in-frame clones only, not all of them. The sample records 200,000 to 250,000 clones, over 70% being singletons. Sequences were obtained from PBMCs. These receptors came from a woman in her sixties or seventies in good health and CMV-seropositive.

The J gene is TRBJ2-1, the V gene TRBV14; TRBD2 agrees at 10 bases. The J segment lost 10 bases and the V segment lost 1 base, leaving 10 bases of the junction unmatched. CDR3 length: 16 residues. In germline, CDR1 is SGHDN, CDR2 FVKESK. The CDR3 DNA reads as TGTGCCAGCAGCCAAGTGCAGCCTAGCGGGAGAGGAGAGCAGTTCTTC. It yields the protein CASSQVQPSGRGEQFF.

There are a few counts of this clone. CDR3 coding DNA: TGTGCTAGTCGGACAGGGAAGCTTAGCACAGATACGCAGTATTTT. As protein: CASRTGKLSTDTQYF. The chain employs TRBV12-5 and TRBJ2-3; 8 nucleotides agree with TRBD1. There are 15 residues in the CDR3. V gave up 8 bases and J gave up 0 bases; unmatched junction bases: 7. Germline CDR1 LGHNT, CDR2 FRNRAP.